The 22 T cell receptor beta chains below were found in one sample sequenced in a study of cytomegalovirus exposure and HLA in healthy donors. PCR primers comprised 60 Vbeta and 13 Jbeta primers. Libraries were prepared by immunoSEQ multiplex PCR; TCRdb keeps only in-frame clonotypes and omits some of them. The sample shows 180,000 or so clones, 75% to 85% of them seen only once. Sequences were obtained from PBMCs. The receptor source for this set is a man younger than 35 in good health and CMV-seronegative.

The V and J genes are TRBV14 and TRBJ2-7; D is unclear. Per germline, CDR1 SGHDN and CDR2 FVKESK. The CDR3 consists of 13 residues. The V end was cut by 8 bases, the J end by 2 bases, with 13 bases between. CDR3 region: CASGPASTYEQYF. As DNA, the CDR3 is TGTGCCAGCGGCCCTGCGTCCACCTACGAGCAGTACTTC.

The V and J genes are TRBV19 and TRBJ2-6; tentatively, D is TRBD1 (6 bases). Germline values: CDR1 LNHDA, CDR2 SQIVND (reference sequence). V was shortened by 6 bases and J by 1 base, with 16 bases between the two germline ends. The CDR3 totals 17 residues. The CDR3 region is CASSALFRGSGANVLTF. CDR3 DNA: TGTGCCAGTAGCGCGCTATTTAGGGGGTCTGGGGCCAACGTCCTGACTTTC.

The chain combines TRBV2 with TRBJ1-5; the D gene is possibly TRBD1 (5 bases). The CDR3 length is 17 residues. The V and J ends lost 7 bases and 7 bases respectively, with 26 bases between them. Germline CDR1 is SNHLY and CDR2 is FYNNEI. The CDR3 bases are TGTGCCAGCAATAGCCCCCCCAATCCAGGGAAAGAACAGCCCCAGCATTTT. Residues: CASNSPPNPGKEQPQHF.

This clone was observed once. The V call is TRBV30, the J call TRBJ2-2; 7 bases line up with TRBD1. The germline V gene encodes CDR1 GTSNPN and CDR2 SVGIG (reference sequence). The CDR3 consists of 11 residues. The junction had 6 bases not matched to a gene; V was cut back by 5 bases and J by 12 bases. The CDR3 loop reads CAWDETGKLFF. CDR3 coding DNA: TGTGCCTGGGATGAGACAGGGAAGCTGTTTTTT.

The CDR3: CASTPQVVSGNTIYF. The CDR3, as DNA: TGTGCCAGTACCCCTCAGGTCGTCTCTGGAAACACCATATATTTT. The V and J genes are TRBV19 and TRBJ1-3; D is undetermined. The CDR3 has 15 amino acids. The germline gives CDR1 LNHDA, CDR2 SQIVND (reference sequence). Deletions cut 7 bases from V and 0 bases from J, with 13 bases between. Complete variable domain (other parts from reference TRBV19 and TRBJ1-3): DGGITQSPKYLFRKEGQNVTLSCEQNLNHDAMYWYRQDPGQGLRLIYYSQIVNDFQKGDIAEGYSVSREKKESFPLTVTSAQKNPTAFYLCASTPQVVSGNTIYFGEGSWLTVV.

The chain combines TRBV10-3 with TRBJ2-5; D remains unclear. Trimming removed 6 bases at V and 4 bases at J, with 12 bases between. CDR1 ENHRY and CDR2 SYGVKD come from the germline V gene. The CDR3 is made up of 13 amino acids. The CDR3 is CAISETGRETQYF. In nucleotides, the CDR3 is TGTGCCATCAGCGAAACGGGTCGAGAGACCCAGTACTTC.

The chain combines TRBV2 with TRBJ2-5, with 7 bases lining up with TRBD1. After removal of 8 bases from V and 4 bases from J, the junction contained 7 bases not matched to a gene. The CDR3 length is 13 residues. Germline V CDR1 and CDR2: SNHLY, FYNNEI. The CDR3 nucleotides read TGTGCCAGCCAAACAGGGGCTAGAGAGACCCAGTACTTC. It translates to CASQTGARETQYF.

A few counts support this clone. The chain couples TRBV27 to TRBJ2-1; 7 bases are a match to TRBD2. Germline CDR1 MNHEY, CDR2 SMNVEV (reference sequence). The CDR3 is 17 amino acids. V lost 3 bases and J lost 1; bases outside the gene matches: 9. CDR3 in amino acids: CASSLGGGPTSYNEQFF. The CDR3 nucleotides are TGTGCCAGCAGTTTGGGGGGAGGGCCCACTTCCTACAATGAGCAGTTCTTC.

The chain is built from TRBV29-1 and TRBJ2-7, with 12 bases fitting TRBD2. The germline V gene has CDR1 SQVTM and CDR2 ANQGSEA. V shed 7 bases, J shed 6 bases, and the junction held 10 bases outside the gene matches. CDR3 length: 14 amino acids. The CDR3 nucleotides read TGCAGCGCCACCCGGACTAGCGGGATGGGCGAGCAGTACTTC. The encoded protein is CSATRTSGMGEQYF.

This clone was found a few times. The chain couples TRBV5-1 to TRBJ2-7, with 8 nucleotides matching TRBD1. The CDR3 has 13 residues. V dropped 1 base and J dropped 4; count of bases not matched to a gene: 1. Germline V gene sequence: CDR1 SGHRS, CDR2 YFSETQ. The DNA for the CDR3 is TGCGCCAGCAGCTTGTACAGGGGGTACGAGCAGTACTTC. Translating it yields CASSLYRGYEQYF.

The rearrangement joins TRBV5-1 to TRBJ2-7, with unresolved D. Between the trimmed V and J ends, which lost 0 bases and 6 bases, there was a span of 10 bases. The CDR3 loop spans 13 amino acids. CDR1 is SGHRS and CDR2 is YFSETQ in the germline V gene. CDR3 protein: CASSLGASVEQYF. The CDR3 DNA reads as TGCGCCAGCAGCTTGGGGGCATCTGTCGAGCAGTACTTC.

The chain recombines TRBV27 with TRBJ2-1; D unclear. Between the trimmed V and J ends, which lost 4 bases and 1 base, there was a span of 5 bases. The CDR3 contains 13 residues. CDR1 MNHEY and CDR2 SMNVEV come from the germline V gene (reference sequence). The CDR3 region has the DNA TGTGCCAGCAGTTCGAGGTCCTACAATGAGCAGTTCTTC. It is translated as CASSSRSYNEQFF.

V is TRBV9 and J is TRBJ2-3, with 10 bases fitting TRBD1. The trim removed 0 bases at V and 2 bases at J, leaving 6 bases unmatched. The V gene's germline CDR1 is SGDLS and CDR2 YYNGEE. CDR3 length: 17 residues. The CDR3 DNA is TGTGCCAGCAGCGTAGGCCCGGGACAGGGGTCCACAGATACGCAGTATTTT. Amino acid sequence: CASSVGPGQGSTDTQYF.

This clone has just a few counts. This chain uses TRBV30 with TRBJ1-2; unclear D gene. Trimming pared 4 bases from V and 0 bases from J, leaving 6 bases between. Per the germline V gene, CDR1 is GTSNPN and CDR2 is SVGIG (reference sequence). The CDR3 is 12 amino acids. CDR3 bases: TGTGCCTGGACCGCTACTAACTATGGCTACACCTTC. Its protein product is CAWTATNYGYTF. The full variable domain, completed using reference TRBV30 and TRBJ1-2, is SQTIHQWPATLVQPVGSPLSLECTVEGTSNPNLYWYRQAAGRGLQLLFYSVGIGQISSEVPQNLSASRPQDRQFILSSKKLLLSDSGFYLCAWTATNYGYTFGSGTRLTVV.

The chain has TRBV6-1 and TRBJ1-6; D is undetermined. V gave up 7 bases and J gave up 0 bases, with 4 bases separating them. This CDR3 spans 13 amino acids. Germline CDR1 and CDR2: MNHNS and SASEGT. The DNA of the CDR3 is TGTGCCAGCAAGAGCTCCTATAATTCACCCCTCCACTTT. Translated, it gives CASKSSYNSPLHF.

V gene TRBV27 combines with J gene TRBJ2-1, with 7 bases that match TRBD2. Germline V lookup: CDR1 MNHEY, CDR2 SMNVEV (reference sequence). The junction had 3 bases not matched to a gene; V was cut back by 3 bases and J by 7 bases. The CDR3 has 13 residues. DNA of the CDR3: TGTGCCAGCAGTTTGGGGGGGTTTAATGAGCAGTTCTTC. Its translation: CASSLGGFNEQFF.

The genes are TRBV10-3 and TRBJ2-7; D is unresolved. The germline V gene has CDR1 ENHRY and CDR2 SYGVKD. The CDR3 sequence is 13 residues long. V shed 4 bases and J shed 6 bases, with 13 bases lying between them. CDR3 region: CAISGRQTAEQYF. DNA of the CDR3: TGTGCCATCAGTGGACGCCAAACAGCCGAGCAGTACTTC.

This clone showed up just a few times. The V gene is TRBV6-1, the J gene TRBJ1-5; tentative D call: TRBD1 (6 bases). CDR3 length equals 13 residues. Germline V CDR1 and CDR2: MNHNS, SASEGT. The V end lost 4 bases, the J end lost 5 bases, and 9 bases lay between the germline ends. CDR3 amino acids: CASSGTGYQPQHF. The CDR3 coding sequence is TGTGCCAGCAGTGGCACAGGGTATCAGCCCCAGCATTTT.

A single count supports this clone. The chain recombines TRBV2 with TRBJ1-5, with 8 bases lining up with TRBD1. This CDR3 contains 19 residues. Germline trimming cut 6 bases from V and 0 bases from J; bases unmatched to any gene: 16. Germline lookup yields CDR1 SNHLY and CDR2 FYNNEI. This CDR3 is CASSVYSGTGFYSNQPQHF. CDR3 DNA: TGTGCCAGCAGCGTTTACTCAGGGACAGGCTTTTATAGCAATCAGCCCCAGCATTTT.

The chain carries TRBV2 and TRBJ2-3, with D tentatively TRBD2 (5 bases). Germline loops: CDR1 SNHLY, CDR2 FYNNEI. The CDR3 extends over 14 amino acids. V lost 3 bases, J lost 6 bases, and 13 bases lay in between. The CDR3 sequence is CASSEELGGDTQYF. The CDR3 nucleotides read TGTGCCAGCAGTGAGGAGCTTGGCGGGGATACGCAGTATTTT. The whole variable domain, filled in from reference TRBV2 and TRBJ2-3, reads EPEVTQTPSHQVTQMGQEVILRCVPISNHLYFYWYRQILGQKVEFLVSFYNNEISEKSEIFDDQFSVERPDGSNFTLKIRSTKLEDSAMYFCASSEELGGDTQYFGPGTRLTVL.

This chain's CDR3 is CASSLARLASYEQYF. For the CDR3, the DNA is TGCGCCAGCAGCTTGGCCAGGCTAGCGTCCTACGAGCAGTACTTC. The genes are TRBV5-1 and TRBJ2-7; TRBD2 is a possible D gene (6 bases). CDR1 is SGHRS and CDR2 is YFSETQ in the germline V gene. The CDR3 has 15 amino acids. Between the trimmed V and J ends, which lost 0 bases and 1 base, there was a span of 11 bases.

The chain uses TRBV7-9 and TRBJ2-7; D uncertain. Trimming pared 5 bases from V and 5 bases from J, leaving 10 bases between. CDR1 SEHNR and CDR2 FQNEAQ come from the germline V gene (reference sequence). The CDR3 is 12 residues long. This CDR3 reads CASSASRNEQYF. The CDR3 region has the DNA TGTGCCAGCAGCGCTTCGAGGAACGAGCAGTACTTC.